This record covers a single T cell receptor beta chain. Its target is unknown. The V end was cut by 4 bases, the J end by 3 bases, with 9 bases between. There are 13 residues in the CDR3. Germline V lookup: CDR1 ENHRY, CDR2 SYGVKD. This record belongs to a study of Ad26.COV2.S vaccination and SARS-CoV-2 variants. Study results and caveats: Spike-specific TCR breadth was greater in vaccine than placebo recipients. Using TCR breadth and depth analyses may have led to underestimated total T cell responses.

The protocol was immunoSEQ multiplex PCR, while the TCRdb copy is restricted to in-frame clones and leaves out a portion. Of under 95,000 clones in the sample, roughly 85% were seen once. This TCR was recovered from a human donor who had recovered from COVID-19. The sequenced sample was peripheral blood, obtained after recovery from COVID-19. The chain employs TRBV10-3 and TRBJ1-1; no reliable D call. The DNA of the CDR3 is TGTGCCATCAGTGCTACGAGGGACACTGAAGCTTTCTTT. This codes for CAISATRDTEAFF.